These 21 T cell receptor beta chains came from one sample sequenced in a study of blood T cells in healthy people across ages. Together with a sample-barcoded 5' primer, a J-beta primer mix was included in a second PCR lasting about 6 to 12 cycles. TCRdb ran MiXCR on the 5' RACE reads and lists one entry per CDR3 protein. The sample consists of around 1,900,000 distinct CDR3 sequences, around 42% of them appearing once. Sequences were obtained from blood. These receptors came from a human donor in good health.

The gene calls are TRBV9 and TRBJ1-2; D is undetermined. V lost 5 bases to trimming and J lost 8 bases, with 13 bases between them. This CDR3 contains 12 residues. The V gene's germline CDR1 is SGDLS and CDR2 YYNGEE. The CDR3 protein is CASRGWDFGYTF. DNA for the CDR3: TGTGCCAGCAGAGGATGGGATTTCGGCTACACCTTC.

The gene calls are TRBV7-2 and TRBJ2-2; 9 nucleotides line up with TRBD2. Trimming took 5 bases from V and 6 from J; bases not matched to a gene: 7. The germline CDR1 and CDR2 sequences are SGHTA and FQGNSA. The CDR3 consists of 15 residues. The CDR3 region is CASSPRIAGAGELFF. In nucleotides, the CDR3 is TGTGCCAGCAGCCCGCGGATAGCGGGGGCCGGGGAGCTGTTTTTT.

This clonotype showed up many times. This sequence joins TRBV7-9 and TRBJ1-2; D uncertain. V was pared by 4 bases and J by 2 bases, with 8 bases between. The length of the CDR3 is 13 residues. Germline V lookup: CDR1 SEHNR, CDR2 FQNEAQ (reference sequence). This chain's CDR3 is CASSSTENYGYTF. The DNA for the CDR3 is TGTGCCAGCAGCTCCACAGAAAACTATGGCTACACCTTC.

The CDR3 DNA follows: TGTGCCAGCCGCAGGGACAGGGATTTATGGGAGCAGTTCTTC. This codes for CASRRDRDLWEQFF. The chain employs TRBV6-5 and TRBJ2-1; 9 bases match TRBD1. Germline V CDR1 and CDR2: MNHEY, SVGAGI. The ends lost 8 bases at V and 10 bases at J; junction bases unmatched: 12. This CDR3 is 14 amino acids long.

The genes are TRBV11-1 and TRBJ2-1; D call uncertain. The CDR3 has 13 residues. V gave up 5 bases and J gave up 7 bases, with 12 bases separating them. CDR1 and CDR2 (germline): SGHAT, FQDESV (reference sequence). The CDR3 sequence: CASSPRLSNEQFF. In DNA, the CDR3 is TGTGCCAGCAGCCCTAGGCTCTCGAATGAGCAGTTCTTC.

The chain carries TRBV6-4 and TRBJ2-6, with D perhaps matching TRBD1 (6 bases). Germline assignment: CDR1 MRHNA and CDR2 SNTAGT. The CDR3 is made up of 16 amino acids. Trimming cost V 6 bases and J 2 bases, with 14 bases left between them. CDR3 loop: CASSAQGLAGANVLTF. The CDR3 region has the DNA TGTGCCAGCAGCGCACAGGGTTTAGCTGGGGCCAACGTCCTGACTTTC.

This chain's CDR3 is CSVDKAGQGGGGYTF. In nucleotides, the CDR3 is TGCAGCGTTGACAAAGCCGGACAGGGAGGTGGTGGCTACACCTTC. J is TRBJ1-2 and V is TRBV29-1, with 8 bases matching TRBD1. Germline CDR1 reads SQVTM; CDR2 reads ANQGSEA. The V gene end was trimmed by 3 bases and the J gene end by 7 bases; junction bases not matched to a gene: 13. The CDR3 runs 15 residues.

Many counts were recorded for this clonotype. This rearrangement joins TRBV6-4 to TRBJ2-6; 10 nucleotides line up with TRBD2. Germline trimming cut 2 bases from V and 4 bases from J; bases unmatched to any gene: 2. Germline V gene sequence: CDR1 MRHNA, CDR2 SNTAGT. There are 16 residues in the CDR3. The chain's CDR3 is CASSDSGGAGANVLTF. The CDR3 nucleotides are TGTGCCAGCAGTGACAGCGGGGGGGCCGGGGCCAACGTCCTGACTTTC.

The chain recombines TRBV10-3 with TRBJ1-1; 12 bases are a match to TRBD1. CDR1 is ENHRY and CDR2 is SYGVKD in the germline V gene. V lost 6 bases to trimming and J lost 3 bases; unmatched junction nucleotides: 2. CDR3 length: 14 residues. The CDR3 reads CAIRGQGAYTEAFF. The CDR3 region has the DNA TGTGCCATCAGGGGACAGGGGGCATACACTGAAGCTTTCTTT.

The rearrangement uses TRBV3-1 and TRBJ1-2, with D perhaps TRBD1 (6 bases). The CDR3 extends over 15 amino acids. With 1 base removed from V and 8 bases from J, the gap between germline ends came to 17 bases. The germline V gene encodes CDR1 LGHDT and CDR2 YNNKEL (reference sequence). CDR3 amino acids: CASSQVGGRGGGYTF. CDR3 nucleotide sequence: TGTGCCAGCAGCCAAGTGGGGGGGCGCGGAGGGGGCTACACCTTC. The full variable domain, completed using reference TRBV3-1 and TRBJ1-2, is DTAVSQTPKYLVTQMGNDKSIKCEQNLGHDTMYWYKQDSKKFLKIMFSYNNKELIINETVPNRFSPKSPDKAHLNLHINSLELGDSAVYFCASSQVGGRGGGYTFGSGTRLTVV.

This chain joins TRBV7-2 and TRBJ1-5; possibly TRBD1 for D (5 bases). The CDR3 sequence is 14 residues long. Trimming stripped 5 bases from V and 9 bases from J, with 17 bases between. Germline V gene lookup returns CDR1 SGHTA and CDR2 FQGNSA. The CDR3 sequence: CASSPGHGVTPQHF. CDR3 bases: TGTGCCAGCAGCCCAGGACATGGGGTAACGCCCCAGCATTTT.

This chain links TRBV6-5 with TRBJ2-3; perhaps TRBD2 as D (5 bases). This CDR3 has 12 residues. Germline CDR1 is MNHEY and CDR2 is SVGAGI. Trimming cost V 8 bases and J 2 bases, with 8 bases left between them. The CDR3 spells CASGENTDTQYF. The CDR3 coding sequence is TGTGCCAGCGGGGAGAACACAGATACGCAGTATTTT.

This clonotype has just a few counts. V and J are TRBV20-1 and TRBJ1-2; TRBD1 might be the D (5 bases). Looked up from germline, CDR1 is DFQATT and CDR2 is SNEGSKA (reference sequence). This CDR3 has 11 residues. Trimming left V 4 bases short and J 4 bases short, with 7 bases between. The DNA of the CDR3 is TGCAGTGCTACGCAGGGCTATGGCTACACCTTC. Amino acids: CSATQGYGYTF.

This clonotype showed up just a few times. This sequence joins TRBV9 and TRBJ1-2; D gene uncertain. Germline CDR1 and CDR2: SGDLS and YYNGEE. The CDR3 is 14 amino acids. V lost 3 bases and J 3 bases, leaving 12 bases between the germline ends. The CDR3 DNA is TGTGCCAGCAGCGCCCAGAGGGAGGACTATGGCTACACCTTC. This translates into CASSAQREDYGYTF.

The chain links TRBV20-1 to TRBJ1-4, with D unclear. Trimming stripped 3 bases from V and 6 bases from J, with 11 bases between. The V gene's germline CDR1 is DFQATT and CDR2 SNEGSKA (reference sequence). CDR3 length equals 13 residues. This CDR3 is CSASWQRDEKLFF. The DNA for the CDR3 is TGCAGTGCTAGTTGGCAGAGAGATGAAAAACTGTTTTTT.

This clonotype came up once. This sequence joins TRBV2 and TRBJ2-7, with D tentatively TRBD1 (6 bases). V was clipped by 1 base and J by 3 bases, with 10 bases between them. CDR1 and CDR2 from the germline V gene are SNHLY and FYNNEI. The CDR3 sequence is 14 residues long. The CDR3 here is CASSEGVRGYEQYF. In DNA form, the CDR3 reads TGTGCCAGCAGTGAAGGAGTCAGGGGCTACGAGCAGTACTTC.

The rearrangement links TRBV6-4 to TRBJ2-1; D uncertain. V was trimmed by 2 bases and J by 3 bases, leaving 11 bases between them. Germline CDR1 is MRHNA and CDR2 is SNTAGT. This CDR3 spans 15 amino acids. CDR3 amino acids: CASSDADVGYNEQFF. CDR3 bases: TGTGCCAGCAGTGACGCGGACGTAGGCTACAATGAGCAGTTCTTC.

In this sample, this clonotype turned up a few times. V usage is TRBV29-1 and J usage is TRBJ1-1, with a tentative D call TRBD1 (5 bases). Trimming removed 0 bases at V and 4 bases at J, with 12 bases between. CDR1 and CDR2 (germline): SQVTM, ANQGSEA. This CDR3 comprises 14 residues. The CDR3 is CSVEDPAGVTEAFF. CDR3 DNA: TGCAGCGTTGAAGATCCGGCGGGGGTCACTGAAGCTTTCTTT.

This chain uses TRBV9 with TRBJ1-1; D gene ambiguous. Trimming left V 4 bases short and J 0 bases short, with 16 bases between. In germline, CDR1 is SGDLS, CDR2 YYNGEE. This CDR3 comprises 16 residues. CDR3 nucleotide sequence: TGTGCCAGCAGCTCTCCCGGAAGGGAGCTGAACACTGAAGCTTTCTTT. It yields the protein CASSSPGRELNTEAFF.

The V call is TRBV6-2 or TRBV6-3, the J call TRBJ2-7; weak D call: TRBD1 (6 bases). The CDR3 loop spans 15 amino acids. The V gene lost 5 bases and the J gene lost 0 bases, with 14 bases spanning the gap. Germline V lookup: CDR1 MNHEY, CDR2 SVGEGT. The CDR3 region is CASSIGGEGSYEQYF. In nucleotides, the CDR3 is TGTGCCAGCAGTATAGGGGGAGAGGGCTCCTACGAGCAGTACTTC.

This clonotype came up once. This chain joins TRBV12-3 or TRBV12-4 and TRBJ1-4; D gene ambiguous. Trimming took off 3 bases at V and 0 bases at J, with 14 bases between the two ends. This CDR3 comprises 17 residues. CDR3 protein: CASSFLANLATNEKLFF. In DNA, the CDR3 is TGTGCCAGCAGTTTCCTGGCCAACTTAGCAACTAATGAAAAACTGTTTTTT.